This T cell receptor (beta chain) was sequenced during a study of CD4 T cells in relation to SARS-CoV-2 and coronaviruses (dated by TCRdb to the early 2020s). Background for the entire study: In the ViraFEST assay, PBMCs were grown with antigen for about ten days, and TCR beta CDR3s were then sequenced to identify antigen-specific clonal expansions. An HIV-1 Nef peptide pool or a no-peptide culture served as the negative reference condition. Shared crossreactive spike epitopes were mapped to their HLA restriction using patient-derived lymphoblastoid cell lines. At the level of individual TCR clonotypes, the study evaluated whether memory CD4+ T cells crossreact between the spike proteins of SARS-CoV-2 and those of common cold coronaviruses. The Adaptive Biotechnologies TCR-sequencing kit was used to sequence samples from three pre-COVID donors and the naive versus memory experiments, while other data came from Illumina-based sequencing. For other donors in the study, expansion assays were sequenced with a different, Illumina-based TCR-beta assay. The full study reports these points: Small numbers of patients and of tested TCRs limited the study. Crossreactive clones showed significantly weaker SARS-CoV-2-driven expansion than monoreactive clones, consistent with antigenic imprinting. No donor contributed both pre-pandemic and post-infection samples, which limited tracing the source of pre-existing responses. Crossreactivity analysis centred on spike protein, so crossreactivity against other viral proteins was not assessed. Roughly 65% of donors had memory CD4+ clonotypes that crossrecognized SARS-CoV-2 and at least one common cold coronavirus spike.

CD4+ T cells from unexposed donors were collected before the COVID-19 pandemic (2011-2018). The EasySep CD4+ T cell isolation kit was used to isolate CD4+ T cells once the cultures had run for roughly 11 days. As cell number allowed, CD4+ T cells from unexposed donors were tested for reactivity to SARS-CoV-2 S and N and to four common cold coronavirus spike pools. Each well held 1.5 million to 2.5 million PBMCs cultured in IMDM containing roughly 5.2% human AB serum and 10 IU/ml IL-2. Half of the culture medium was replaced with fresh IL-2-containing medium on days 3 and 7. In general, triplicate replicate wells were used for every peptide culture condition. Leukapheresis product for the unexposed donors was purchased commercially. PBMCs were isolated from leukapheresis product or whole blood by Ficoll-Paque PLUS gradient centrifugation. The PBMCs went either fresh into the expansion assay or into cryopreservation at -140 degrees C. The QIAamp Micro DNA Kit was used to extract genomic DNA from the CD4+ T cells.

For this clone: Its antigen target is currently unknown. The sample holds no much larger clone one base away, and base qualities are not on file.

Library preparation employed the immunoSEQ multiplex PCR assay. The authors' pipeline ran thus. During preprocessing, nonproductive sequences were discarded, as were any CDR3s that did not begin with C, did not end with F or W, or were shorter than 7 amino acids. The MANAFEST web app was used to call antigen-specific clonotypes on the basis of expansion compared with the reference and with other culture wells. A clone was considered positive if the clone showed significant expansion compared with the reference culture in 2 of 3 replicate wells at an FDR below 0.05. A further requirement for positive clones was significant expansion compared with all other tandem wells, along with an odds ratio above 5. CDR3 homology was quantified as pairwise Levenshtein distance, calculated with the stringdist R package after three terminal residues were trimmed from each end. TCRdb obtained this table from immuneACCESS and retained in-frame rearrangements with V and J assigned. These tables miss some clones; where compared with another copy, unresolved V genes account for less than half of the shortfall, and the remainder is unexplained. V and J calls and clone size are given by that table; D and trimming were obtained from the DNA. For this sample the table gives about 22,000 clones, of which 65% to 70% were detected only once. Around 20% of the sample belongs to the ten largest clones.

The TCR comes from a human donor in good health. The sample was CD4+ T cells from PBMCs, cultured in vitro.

The DNA is TGTGCCAGCAGCCTAATAGCGGGGGGGCTGGATACGCAGTATTTT. This is translated as CASSLIAGGLDTQYF. The V and J genes are TRBV7-2 and TRBJ2-3, with 11 bases matching TRBD2. From the cysteine through the phenylalanine, the CDR3 covers 15 amino acids. This entry keeps only the CDR3 DNA: 45 bases, framed from base 1. CDR1 SGHTA and CDR2 FQGNSA were looked up in the germline V gene. Trimmed from V: 5 bases; trimmed from J: 6 bases; junction bases lacking a gene match: 7. The CDR3 plus the reference TRBV7-2 and TRBJ2-3 genes for the other parts give the full variable domain: GAGVSQSPSNKVTEKGKDVELRCDPISGHTALYWYRQSLGQGLEFLIYFQGNSAPDKSGLPSDRFSAERTGGSVSTLTIQRTQQEDSAVYLCASSLIAGGLDTQYFGPGTRLTVL.